The rows below give T cell receptor beta chains drawn from one sample of a study of shared clonotypes between healthy human individuals. Clones were read by immunoSEQ multiplex PCR, and TCRdb kept only the in-frame ones, dropping some. The repertoire holds about 490,000 clones, with approximately 78% as singletons. The sequencing input was PBMCs. All receptors derive from a woman in her 40s in good health. Some clones in this sample may be carry-over from other donors' samples. The CDR3 runs from the conserved cysteine through the conserved F or W. D genes are given only for firm matches. Some rows have no size entry. The others give once, few or many, or a class for an expanded clone.

j_gene | d_gene | len | v_gene | abundance | CDR3aa | CDR3nt
TRBJ2-5 | NA | 13 | TRBV5-4 | once | CASSLWGVGTQYF | TGTGCCAGCAGCTTGTGGGGGGTAGGGACCCAGTACTTC
TRBJ2-3 | NA | 16 | TRBV5-1 | many | CASSLYQGPFTDTQYF | TGCGCCAGCAGCTTGTATCAGGGGCCGTTCACAGATACGCAGTATTTT
TRBJ2-5 | NA | 14 | TRBV6-5 | NA | CASNRGFGQETQYF | TGTGCCAGCAATAGGGGTTTCGGCCAAGAGACCCAGTACTTC
TRBJ1-3 | NA | 13 | TRBV6-5 | NA | CASSSSYRDKLRF | TGTGCCAGCAGTAGTTCATACCGGGACAAATTGAGGTTT
TRBJ2-5 | NA | 15 | TRBV7-6 | NA | CASQAGLGVGETQYF | TGTGCCAGCCAAGCCGGGTTAGGGGTGGGGGAGACCCAGTACTTC
TRBJ2-7 | TRBD1 | 15 | TRBV7-9 | NA | CASSLGGWTGYEQYF | TGTGCCAGCAGCTTAGGAGGGTGGACAGGCTACGAGCAGTACTTC
TRBJ1-6 | NA | 15 | TRBV5-6 | few | CASSFQGLGNSPLHF | TGTGCCAGCAGCTTCCAGGGACTGGGTAATTCACCCCTCCACTTT
TRBJ2-7 | TRBD2 | 18 | TRBV11-2 | NA | CASSSPPTLAGRSYEQYF | TGTGCCAGCAGCTCCCCACCCACTCTAGCGGGTCGCTCCTACGAGCAGTACTTC
TRBJ2-6 | NA | 16 | TRBV5-1 | once | CASSLEGAPGANVLTF | TGCGCCAGCAGCTTGGAGGGCGCGCCTGGGGCCAACGTCCTGACTTTC
TRBJ2-5 | NA | 14 | TRBV6-6 | NA | CASINPGPAETQYF | TGTGCCAGCATTAATCCCGGACCGGCAGAGACCCAGTACTTC
TRBJ1-2 | NA | 17 | TRBV19 | NA | CASSPLYADSFLYGYTF | TGTGCCAGTAGTCCCCTATACGCCGACAGCTTTCTCTATGGCTACACCTTC
TRBJ2-7 | NA | 15 | TRBV28 | NA | CASSPPGIRIDEQYF | TGTGCCAGCAGTCCACCAGGGATTCGGATCGACGAGCAGTACTTC
TRBJ1-1 | NA | 14 | TRBV5-1 | once | CASSNSIGDTEAFF | TGCGCCAGCAGCAACTCCATCGGGGACACTGAAGCTTTCTTT
TRBJ2-5 | NA | 13 | TRBV11-2 | once | CASSLRSRETQYF | TGTGCCAGCAGCTTAAGGTCCAGAGAGACCCAGTACTTC
TRBJ2-1 | NA | 13 | TRBV28 | once | CASSNRLSGEQFF | TGTGCCAGCAGTAACAGGCTATCTGGTGAGCAGTTCTTC
TRBJ1-2 | NA | 14 | TRBV6-4 | once | CASSPEGHGYGYTF | TGTGCCAGCAGTCCTGAGGGGCACGGCTATGGCTACACCTTC
TRBJ2-1 | NA | 14 | TRBV4-3 | NA | CASSRARGEDEQFF | TGCGCCAGCAGCCGCGCTAGGGGGGAGGATGAGCAGTTCTTC
TRBJ2-7 | NA | 15 | TRBV9 | few | CASSVEGSPSYEQYF | TGTGCCAGCAGCGTAGAGGGCTCGCCCTCCTACGAGCAGTACTTC
TRBJ1-4 | NA | 14 | TRBV19 | many | CASSWDGRAEKLFF | TGTGCCAGTAGTTGGGACGGACGGGCTGAAAAACTGTTTTTT
TRBJ2-1 | NA | 15 | TRBV7-2 | NA | CASSPLELSYNEQFF | TGTGCCAGCAGCCCGCTGGAACTATCATATAATGAGCAGTTCTTC
TRBJ2-5 | TRBD2 | 13 | TRBV30 | few | CAWSGGSEETQYF | TGTGCCTGGAGCGGGGGGAGCGAGGAGACCCAGTACTTC
TRBJ2-1 | NA | 14 | TRBV11-3 | NA | CASSESGRNNEQFF | TGTGCCAGCAGTGAATCGGGTCGTAACAATGAGCAGTTCTTC
TRBJ2-1 | NA | 12 | TRBV6-6 | NA | CASRRRDNEQFF | TGTGCCAGCAGACGGAGAGACAATGAGCAGTTCTTC
TRBJ2-7 | TRBD2 | 15 | TRBV6-1 | NA | CASATSGSLSYEQYF | TGTGCCAGCGCGACTAGCGGAAGCTTGTCTTACGAGCAGTACTTC
TRBJ2-7 | TRBD1 | 16 | TRBV30 | NA | CAWSREWTGRSYEQYF | TGTGCCTGGAGTCGGGAGTGGACAGGGAGATCCTACGAGCAGTACTTC
TRBJ2-5 | TRBD2 | 13 | TRBV5-1 | NA | CASSGAGEETQYF | TGCGCCAGCAGCGGGGCGGGAGAGGAGACCCAGTACTTC
TRBJ1-1 | NA | 11 | TRBV30 | few | CAWGGLTEAFF | TGTGCCTGGGGGGGTCTCACTGAAGCTTTCTTT
TRBJ2-5 | TRBD2 | 14 | TRBV5-1 | NA | CASRTSGRDGTQYF | TGCGCCAGCCGGACTAGCGGGAGGGATGGGACCCAGTACTTC
TRBJ1-5 | NA | 12 | TRBV18 | few | CASSSSWEPQHF | TGTGCCAGCTCATCATCTTGGGAGCCCCAGCATTTT
TRBJ2-3 | TRBD2 | 17 | TRBV11-2 | NA | CASSLGAGGPSADTQYF | TGTGCCAGCAGCTTAGGAGCGGGAGGGCCCTCCGCAGATACGCAGTATTTT
TRBJ2-1 | TRBD2 | 14 | TRBV7-6 | NA | CASSPGLDYNEQFF | TGTGCCAGCAGCCCGGGACTAGACTACAATGAGCAGTTCTTC
TRBJ2-4 | NA | 14 | TRBV2 | once | CASRDRLAKNIQYF | TGTGCCAGCAGGGACAGACTAGCCAAAAACATTCAGTACTTC
TRBJ2-7 | NA | 13 | TRBV18 | NA | CASSPLGSTEQYF | TGTGCCAGCTCACCCCTGGGGTCTACCGAGCAGTACTTC
TRBJ2-5 | NA | 15 | TRBV5-1 | NA | CASSLEGGGEETQYF | TGCGCCAGCAGCTTGGAGGGCGGGGGCGAAGAGACCCAGTACTTC
TRBJ2-5 | TRBD2 | 15 | TRBV2 | NA | CASSELAGGLETQYF | TGTGCCAGCAGTGAGTTAGCGGGAGGGCTCGAGACCCAGTACTTC
TRBJ1-2 | NA | 12 | TRBV29-1 | NA | CSVGGGPSGYTF | TGCAGCGTTGGGGGGGGCCCTTCGGGCTACACCTTC
TRBJ2-7 | TRBD2 | 15 | TRBV5-1 | NA | CASSLAEAGGYEQYF | TGCGCCAGCAGCTTGGCCGAAGCGGGAGGGTACGAGCAGTACTTC
TRBJ1-1 | NA | 13 | TRBV6-4 | NA | CASSDAGRFEAFF | TGTGCCAGCAGTGACGCGGGACGTTTTGAAGCTTTCTTT
TRBJ2-5 | NA | 11 | TRBV2 | NA | CALGAQETQYF | TGTGCCTTAGGGGCCCAAGAGACCCAGTACTTC
TRBJ2-5 | TRBD1 | 13 | TRBV30 | NA | CAWATGGVETQYF | TGTGCCTGGGCGACAGGGGGAGTCGAGACCCAGTACTTC
TRBJ2-3 | TRBD2 | 17 | TRBV11-2 | NA | CASSSLGAGGRTDTQYF | TGTGCCAGCAGCTCGCTAGGAGCGGGGGGACGCACAGATACGCAGTATTTT
TRBJ1-1 | NA | 13 | TRBV7-9 | once | CASSLSENTEAFF | TGCGCCAGCAGCTTGTCAGAGAACACTGAAGCTTTCTTT
TRBJ2-5 | NA | 13 | TRBV7-9 | few | CASSSPGGKTQYF | TGTGCCAGCAGCTCCCCAGGGGGGAAGACCCAGTACTTC
TRBJ2-7 | TRBD1 | 13 | TRBV4-3 | NA | CASSQYRGGEQYF | TGCGCCAGCAGCCAATACAGGGGCGGCGAGCAGTACTTC
TRBJ2-2 | NA | 11 | TRBV20-1 | NA | CSARNTGELFF | TGCAGTGCTCGGAACACCGGGGAGCTGTTTTTT
TRBJ2-1 | NA | 13 | TRBV6-5 | NA | CASSRSGANEQFF | TGTGCCAGCAGTAGGAGCGGAGCAAATGAGCAGTTCTTC
TRBJ2-1 | TRBD2 | 16 | TRBV5-4 | few | CASSSGTSGRAGEQFF | TGTGCCAGCAGCTCCGGGACTAGCGGGAGGGCCGGTGAGCAGTTCTTC
TRBJ2-5 | TRBD1 | 16 | TRBV19 | NA | CASSITTGGTVETQYF | TGTGCCAGTAGTATAACTACAGGGGGGACCGTGGAGACCCAGTACTTC
TRBJ2-1 | NA | 16 | TRBV6-4 | NA | CASSSVGSSSSNEQFF | TGTGCCAGCAGTTCTGTCGGGTCTAGCTCGTCGAATGAGCAGTTCTTC
TRBJ2-3 | TRBD2 | 15 | TRBV5-4 | NA | CASSRAGGPGDTQYF | TGTGCCAGCAGCAGAGCGGGAGGGCCTGGAGATACGCAGTATTTT
TRBJ2-7 | NA | 13 | TRBV9 | NA | CASSPGWSGEQYF | TGTGCCAGCAGCCCAGGGTGGAGCGGCGAGCAGTACTTC
TRBJ2-2 | NA | 16 | TRBV6-5 | NA | CASSYSRGRINGELFF | TGTGCCAGCAGTTACTCCAGGGGGAGGATAAACGGGGAGCTGTTTTTT
TRBJ2-7 | NA | 11 | TRBV6-5 | NA | CASRRQYEQYF | TGTGCCAGTAGAAGACAGTACGAGCAGTACTTC
TRBJ2-1 | NA | 13 | TRBV7-9 | NA | CASSPLSPGEQFF | TGTGCCAGCAGCCCACTTTCGCCCGGCGAGCAGTTCTTC
TRBJ2-5 | TRBD2 | 15 | TRBV7-9 | NA | CASSPTSGIKETQYF | TGTGCCAGCAGCCCGACTAGCGGAATAAAAGAGACCCAGTACTTC